Listed here are 2 T cell receptor beta chains from one sample, sequenced in a study of shared T cell receptors in the human thymus. Assay: immunoSEQ multiplex PCR; the TCRdb copy retains only in-frame clones and omits some. The table lists around 730,000 clones, roughly 85% of them singletons. This same sample was also part of a study on human thymus T cells.

The sample was thymocytes. The receptor source for this set is a girl under three years old with a congenital heart defect.

The chain uses TRBV19 and TRBJ1-3; a possible D gene is TRBD1 (5 bases). The germline gives CDR1 LNHDA, CDR2 SQIVND (reference sequence). This CDR3 has 16 amino acids. The V gene lost 6 bases and the J gene lost 2 bases, with 17 bases spanning the gap. The CDR3 loop reads CASRSLPDRTGNTIYF. In DNA, the CDR3 is TGTGCCAGTAGGTCCCTCCCCGACAGAACTGGAAACACCATATATTTT.

The genes are TRBV10-3 and TRBJ1-3; 7 bases align to TRBD1. The CDR3 consists of 14 residues. Germline assignment: CDR1 ENHRY and CDR2 SYGVKD. V lost 9 bases to trimming and J lost 0 bases; unmatched junction nucleotides: 5. Here the CDR3 DNA reads TGTGCCATTAACGACAGGGTCTCTGGAAACACCATATATTTT. Translating gives CAINDRVSGNTIYF.